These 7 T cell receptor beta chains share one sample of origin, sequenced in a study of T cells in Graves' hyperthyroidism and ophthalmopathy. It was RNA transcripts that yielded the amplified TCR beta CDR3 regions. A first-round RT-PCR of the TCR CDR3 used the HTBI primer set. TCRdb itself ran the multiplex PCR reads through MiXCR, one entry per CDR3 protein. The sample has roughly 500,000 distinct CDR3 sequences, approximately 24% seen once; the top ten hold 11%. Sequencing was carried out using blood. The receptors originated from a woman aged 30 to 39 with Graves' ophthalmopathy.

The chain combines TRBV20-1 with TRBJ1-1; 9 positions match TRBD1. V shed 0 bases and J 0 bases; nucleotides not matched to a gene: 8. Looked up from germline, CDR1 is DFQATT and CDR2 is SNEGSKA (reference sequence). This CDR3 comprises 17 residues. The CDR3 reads CSARDSGTGKMNTEAFF. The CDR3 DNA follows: TGCAGTGCTAGAGATTCCGGGACAGGGAAAATGAACACTGAAGCTTTCTTT.

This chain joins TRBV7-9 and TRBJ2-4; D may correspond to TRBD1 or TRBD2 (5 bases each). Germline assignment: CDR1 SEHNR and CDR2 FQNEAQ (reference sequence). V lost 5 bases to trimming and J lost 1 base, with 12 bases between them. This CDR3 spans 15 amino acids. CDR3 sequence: CASSPGPIAKNIQYF. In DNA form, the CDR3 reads TGTGCCAGCAGCCCGGGACCGATTGCCAAAAACATTCAGTACTTC.

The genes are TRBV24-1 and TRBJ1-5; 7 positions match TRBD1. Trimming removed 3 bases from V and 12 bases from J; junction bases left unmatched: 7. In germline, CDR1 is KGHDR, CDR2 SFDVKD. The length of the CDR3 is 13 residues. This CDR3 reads CATSDPGQLVQHF. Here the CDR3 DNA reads TGTGCCACCAGTGATCCGGGACAGTTGGTCCAGCATTTT.

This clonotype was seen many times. DNA of the CDR3: TGTGCCAGCATTGTAGGGACGAACACCGGGGAGCTGTTTTTT. It encodes CASIVGTNTGELFF. The V gene is TRBV2, the J gene TRBJ2-2; the D is unclear. There are 14 residues in the CDR3. The ends were cut back, 7 bases at V and 0 bases at J, with 9 bases in the middle. Germline assignment: CDR1 SNHLY and CDR2 FYNNEI.

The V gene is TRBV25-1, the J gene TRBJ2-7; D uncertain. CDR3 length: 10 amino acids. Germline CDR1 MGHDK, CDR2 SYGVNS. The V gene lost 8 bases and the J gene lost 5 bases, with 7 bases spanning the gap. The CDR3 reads CASYRHEQYV. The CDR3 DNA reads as TGTGCCAGCTATAGGCACGAGCAGTACGTC.

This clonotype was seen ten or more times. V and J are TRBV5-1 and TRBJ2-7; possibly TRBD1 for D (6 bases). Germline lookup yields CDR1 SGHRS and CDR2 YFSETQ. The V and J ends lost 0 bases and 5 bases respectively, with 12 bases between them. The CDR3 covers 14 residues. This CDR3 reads CASSLELGADEQYF. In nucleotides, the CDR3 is TGCGCCAGCAGCTTGGAGTTGGGGGCCGACGAGCAGTACTTC.

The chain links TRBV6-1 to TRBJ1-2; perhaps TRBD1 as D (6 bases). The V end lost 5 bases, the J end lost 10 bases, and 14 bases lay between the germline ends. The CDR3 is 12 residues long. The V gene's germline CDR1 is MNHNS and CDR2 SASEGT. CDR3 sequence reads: CASSRDRTVYTF. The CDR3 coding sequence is TGTGCCAGCAGTCGAGACAGGACAGTCTACACCTTC.